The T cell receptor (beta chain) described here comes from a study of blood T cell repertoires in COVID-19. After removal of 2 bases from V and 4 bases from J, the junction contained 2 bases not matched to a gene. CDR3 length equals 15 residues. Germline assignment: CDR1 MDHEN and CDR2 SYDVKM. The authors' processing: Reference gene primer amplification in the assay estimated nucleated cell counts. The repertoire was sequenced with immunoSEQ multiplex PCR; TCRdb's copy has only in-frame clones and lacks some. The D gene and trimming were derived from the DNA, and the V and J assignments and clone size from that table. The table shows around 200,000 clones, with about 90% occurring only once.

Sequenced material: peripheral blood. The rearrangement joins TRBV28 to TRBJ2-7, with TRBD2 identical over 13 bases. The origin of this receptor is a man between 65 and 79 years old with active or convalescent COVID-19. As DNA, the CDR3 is TGTGCCAGCAGTTTAAGGACTAGCGGGAGATACGAGCAGTACTTC. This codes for CASSLRTSGRYEQYF.